This T cell receptor beta chain was profiled in a study of long-term antiretroviral therapy in people with HIV. Samples were assayed with immunoSEQ v3.0 at survey level. Clones were sequenced by immunoSEQ multiplex PCR, and TCRdb holds only the in-frame ones, with some missing. The sample consists of about 41,000 clones, less than 95% of them appearing once. Every one of the participants with HIV received treatment in the United States. This CDR3 spans 14 amino acids. The V gene end was trimmed by 6 bases and the J gene end by 1 base; junction bases not matched to a gene: 3. From germline, CDR1 is SGHNT and CDR2 YYREEE (reference sequence).

The chain recombines TRBV5-4 with TRBJ2-1, with TRBD1 matching over 8 bases. The sequences come from unsorted PBMCs, collected around 9.2 years after starting antiretroviral therapy. The source of this sequence is a man aged 25-45 years with HIV. Here the CDR3 reads CASTDRVSYNEQFF. CDR3 nucleotides: TGTGCCAGCACGGACAGGGTTTCCTACAATGAGCAGTTCTTC.